The entry below describes one TCR beta chain. V was shortened by 5 bases and J by 10 bases, with 18 bases between the two germline ends. This CDR3 region has 15 residues. Germline lookup yields CDR1 SGHTA and CDR2 FQGTGA. The data belong to a study of blood T cell repertoires in COVID-19. Across the whole study: The United States, Italy and Spain supplied acute and convalescent COVID-19 samples. Sample material is recorded as cDNA or gDNA derived from T cells, B-cell-depleted T cells, or PBMCs.

Authors' methods: Counts of nucleated cells, estimated from reference gene primer amplification, were obtained. The data were produced by immunoSEQ multiplex PCR, yet TCRdb's version contains in-frame clones alone and is incomplete. V and J calls and clone size are copied from that table; D and trimming were computed from the DNA. The sample holds some 280,000 clones, approximately 91% seen once. The J gene is TRBJ1-6, the V gene TRBV7-3; D might be TRBD1 (6 bases). Material: peripheral blood. The receptor's source is a woman between 35 and 50 years old who had recovered from COVID-19. CDR3 in DNA: TGTGCCAGCAGCCGTCGCGGGGGCGACGGCTCACCCCTCCACTTT. Protein sequence: CASSRRGGDGSPLHF.